Shown below are 31 T cell receptor beta chains from a single sample sequenced in a study of blood T cell repertoires in COVID-19 (dated by TCRdb to 2020 to 2021). The library was generated by the immunoSEQ multiplex PCR assay. TCRdb stores this immuneACCESS table with in-frame sequences only. Part of the clones is absent; in the studies checked, under half of the shortfall reflects unresolved V genes, and no reason is known for the rest. The sample table holds some 210,000 clones, of which around 84% were seen once. The ten largest account for 4.3% of the sample. Material: PBMCs or T cells enriched from blood (not recorded which). Every receptor here comes from a young man with acute COVID-19.

The J gene is TRBJ1-5, the V gene TRBV6-5; D gene uncertain. Trimming removed 4 bases at V and 1 base at J, with 14 bases between. The CDR3 spans 16 residues. The germline V gene has CDR1 MNHEY and CDR2 SVGAGI. The CDR3 DNA reads TGTGCCAGCAGTTCCCGGAGCGGGGTAAGCAATCAGCCCCAGCATTTT. It yields the protein CASSSRSGVSNQPQHF.

The gene calls are TRBV12-5 and TRBJ2-7; D unclear. CDR3 length: 11 residues. Germline CDR1 and CDR2: LGHNT and FRNRAP. The V and J ends lost 1 base and 6 bases respectively, with 4 bases between them. The CDR3 bases are TGTGCTAGTGGTTTGGCCTTCGAGCAGTACTTC. Protein product: CASGLAFEQYF.

This clone was seen just once. The V gene is TRBV18, the J gene TRBJ1-5, with D possibly being TRBD1 (5 bases). The germline V gene encodes CDR1 KGHSH and CDR2 LQKENI. The CDR3 covers 13 residues. The V and J ends lost 4 bases and 2 bases respectively, with 6 bases between them. The CDR3: CASSRGGNQPQHF. The CDR3 nucleotides are TGTGCCAGCTCACGGGGGGGCAATCAGCCCCAGCATTTT.

In this sample, this clone turned up a few times. This chain joins TRBV7-3 and TRBJ2-5; 7 nucleotides agree with TRBD1. The CDR3 sequence is 16 residues long. J lost 5 bases, V lost 5 bases, and 14 bases had no gene match. The germline V gene has CDR1 SGHTA and CDR2 FQGTGA. CDR3 nucleotides: TGTGCCAGCAGCCTAGTACCACAGGGGCTTGGGGAGACCCAGTACTTC. Its protein is CASSLVPQGLGETQYF.

Many counts were recorded for this clone. This sequence joins TRBV19 and TRBJ2-7, with 9 nucleotides matching TRBD1. Unmatched junction bases numbered 5, after V lost 1 base and J lost 1 base. Germline CDR1 is LNHDA and CDR2 is SQIVND (reference sequence). The CDR3 loop spans 16 amino acids. As DNA, the CDR3 is TGTGCCAGTAGTATAGTTTCCGGGACAGGGTCCTACGAGCAGTACTTC. Translating it yields CASSIVSGTGSYEQYF.

In its sample, this clone was seen a few times. The genes are TRBV19 and TRBJ2-7, with D possibly TRBD2 on 8 matching bases. This CDR3 is 15 amino acids long. Germline V CDR1 and CDR2: LNHDA, SQIVND (reference sequence). The V and J ends lost 6 bases and 3 bases respectively, with 18 bases between them. The CDR3 nucleotides are TGTGCCAGTAGCCGGGAGGGGGCGAGTTTCTACGAGCAGTACTTC. Translating it yields CASSREGASFYEQYF.

The V gene is TRBV11-2, the J gene TRBJ1-1; D possibly corresponds to TRBD1 (6 bases). The V gene lost 4 bases and the J gene lost 5 bases, with 8 bases spanning the gap. The CDR3 extends over 12 amino acids. The V gene's germline CDR1 is SGHAT and CDR2 FQNNGV. In nucleotides, the CDR3 is TGTGCCAGCAGCTGGCAGGGGACTGAAGCTTTCTTT. Its translation is CASSWQGTEAFF.

The V gene is TRBV2, the J gene TRBJ1-1, with a possible D match to TRBD1 (6 bases). This CDR3 is 12 amino acids long. Germline assignment: CDR1 SNHLY and CDR2 FYNNEI. Trimming removed 5 bases from V and 6 bases from J, with 10 bases in between. CDR3 sequence reads: CASSQGRAEAFF. The CDR3, as DNA: TGTGCCAGCAGTCAGGGGAGGGCTGAAGCTTTCTTT.

This clone was picked up one time. The V call is TRBV7-4, the J call TRBJ1-2; D gene uncertain. The V and J ends lost 5 bases and 2 bases respectively, with 12 bases between them. This CDR3 has 14 residues. Germline V gives CDR1 SGHVT, CDR2 SQSDAQ. CDR3 DNA sequence: TGTGCCAGCAGCCCGGCGGAACAAAACTATGGCTACACCTTC. Translated, it gives CASSPAEQNYGYTF.

V is TRBV24-1 and J is TRBJ2-5, with D possibly TRBD1 on 5 matching bases. Germline values: CDR1 KGHDR, CDR2 SFDVKD. V was shortened by 4 bases and J by 3 bases, with 8 bases between the two germline ends. This CDR3 is 13 amino acids long. CDR3 amino acids: CATSDWGEETQYF. The CDR3 DNA is TGTGCCACCAGTGACTGGGGCGAAGAGACCCAGTACTTC.

This rearrangement joins TRBV9 to TRBJ2-3, with 8 positions matching TRBD2. The germline V gene has CDR1 SGDLS and CDR2 YYNGEE. The CDR3 extends over 15 amino acids. Trimming at V came to 5 bases and at J to 4 bases, leaving 9 bases not matched to a gene. CDR3 amino acids: CASSQMGGGPDTQYF. DNA of the CDR3: TGTGCCAGCAGTCAGATGGGCGGGGGGCCAGATACGCAGTATTTT.

The chain is built from TRBV2 and TRBJ2-7, with D possibly being TRBD1 (5 bases). CDR3 length: 10 amino acids. V lost 9 bases and J 3 bases, leaving 6 bases between the germline ends. Germline CDR1 and CDR2: SNHLY and FYNNEI. The CDR3 loop reads CASQGYEQYF. The CDR3 nucleotides are TGTGCCAGTCAGGGCTACGAGCAGTACTTC.

This chain joins TRBV11-2 and TRBJ1-1; 7 bases are a match to TRBD1. The CDR3 extends over 15 amino acids. V gave up 0 bases and J gave up 4 bases; unmatched junction bases: 5. Per the germline V gene, CDR1 is SGHAT and CDR2 is FQNNGV. CDR3 residues: CASSLENRGGTEAFF. CDR3 coding DNA: TGTGCCAGCAGCTTAGAGAACAGGGGCGGCACTGAAGCTTTCTTT.

V gene TRBV29-1 combines with J gene TRBJ2-7; weak D call: TRBD2 (5 bases). V was shortened by 3 bases and J by 3 bases, with 9 bases between the two germline ends. This CDR3 is built from 12 residues. Germline assignment: CDR1 SQVTM and CDR2 ANQGSEA. The CDR3 bases are TGCAGCGTTGAGGGGAGATACTACGAGCAGTACTTC. Translated, it gives CSVEGRYYEQYF.

This clone was seen more than once but under ten times. This chain uses TRBV2 with TRBJ2-7; perhaps TRBD2 as D (5 bases). Trimming shortened V by 5 bases and J by 1 base, and 9 bases separated the two germline ends. This CDR3 is 13 amino acids long. Germline V gene sequence: CDR1 SNHLY, CDR2 FYNNEI. The CDR3 is CASSMDLSYEQYF. The CDR3 nucleotides read TGTGCCAGCAGTATGGACTTGTCCTACGAGCAGTACTTC.

In regard to this clone: Other DNA sequences from this sample encode an identical CDR3 as well. The V and J genes are TRBV6-1 and TRBJ1-3; perhaps TRBD1 as D (5 bases). The V gene lost 2 bases and the J gene lost 2 bases, with 10 bases spanning the gap. The CDR3 extends over 15 amino acids. Germline V lookup: CDR1 MNHNS, CDR2 SASEGT. The CDR3 bases are TGTGCCAGCAGTGAATCACAAGGGGCTGGAAACACCATATATTTT. This encodes CASSESQGAGNTIYF.

The rearrangement joins TRBV18 to TRBJ1-5; D is unclear. This CDR3 region has 14 residues. V lost 2 bases and J lost 3, with 8 bases in between. Germline lookup yields CDR1 KGHSH and CDR2 LQKENI. The CDR3 DNA is TGTGCCAGCTCACCAGCCGCGCTCAATCAGCCCCAGCATTTT. As protein: CASSPAALNQPQHF.

V gene TRBV19 combines with J gene TRBJ1-6, with 7 bases lining up with TRBD1. This CDR3 is 12 amino acids long. The germline CDR1 and CDR2 sequences are LNHDA and SQIVND (reference sequence). The V segment lost 11 bases and the J segment 8 bases; nucleotides outside the gene matches: 6. In nucleotides, the CDR3 is TGTGCCGCCGGGACAGTGGATTCACCCCTCCACTTT. Its translation is CAAGTVDSPLHF.

The chain carries TRBV14 and TRBJ1-3; D not resolved. There are 15 residues in the CDR3. Germline V lookup: CDR1 SGHDN, CDR2 FVKESK. Between the trimmed V and J ends, which lost 5 bases and 0 bases, there was a span of 11 bases. CDR3 sequence: CASSGPSRSGNTIYF. CDR3 DNA sequence: TGTGCCAGCAGCGGGCCATCCCGCTCTGGAAACACCATATATTTT.

About this clone itself: At the DNA level, this CDR3 is encoded by other sequences in the same sample as well. V is TRBV10-1 and J is TRBJ1-5; 7 bases fit TRBD1. Germline V lookup: CDR1 WNHNN, CDR2 SYGVQD (reference sequence). The V segment lost 3 bases and the J segment 4 bases; nucleotides outside the gene matches: 0. The CDR3 extends over 13 amino acids. CDR3 DNA sequence: TGCGCCAGCAGTGAACAGGGGAATCAGCCCCAGCATTTT. It codes for CASSEQGNQPQHF.

This chain links TRBV3-1 (or the pseudogene TRBV3-2) with TRBJ2-6; 11 nucleotides agree with TRBD1. The CDR3 contains 14 residues. V was pared by 4 bases and J by 14 bases, with 7 bases of the junction left unmatched. Per germline, CDR1 LGHDT and CDR2 YNNKEL (reference sequence). The CDR3 loop reads CASSPWTGGSLLTF. Here the CDR3 DNA reads TGTGCCAGCAGCCCCTGGACAGGGGGCTCCCTCCTGACTTTC.

This chain joins TRBV2 and TRBJ1-2; no firm D call. The germline V and J ends were trimmed by 4 bases and 5 bases, with 11 bases remaining between them. CDR3 length: 13 residues. Germline V gene data show CDR1 as SNHLY and CDR2 as FYNNEI. CDR3 sequence (DNA): TGTGCCAGCAGTGTTAGCGGTTCTTATGGCTACACCTTC. This gives the protein CASSVSGSYGYTF.

The chain links TRBV12-3 or TRBV12-4 to TRBJ1-1; D is ambiguous. The germline V and J ends were trimmed by 3 bases and 7 bases, with 9 bases remaining between them. The CDR3 is made up of 12 amino acids. The CDR3 bases are TGTGCCAGCAGTTTTCGCGGTATTGAAGCTTTCTTT. Its translation: CASSFRGIEAFF.

The CDR3 is CASSYSGTGEQYF. The DNA of the CDR3 is TGTGCCAGCAGTTACTCCGGGACAGGCGAGCAGTACTTC. This rearrangement joins TRBV27 to TRBJ2-7, with 8 bases matching TRBD1. V was clipped by 4 bases and J by 6 bases; unmatched bases: 5. CDR3 length: 13 residues. Looked up from germline, CDR1 is MNHEY and CDR2 is SMNVEV (reference sequence).

This clone was found a few times. The rearrangement joins TRBV30 to TRBJ2-5; possibly TRBD2 for D (6 bases). The CDR3 is 14 amino acids. Trimming pared 2 bases from V and 4 bases from J, leaving 14 bases between. CDR1 is GTSNPN, CDR2 SVGIG, per germline (reference sequence). CDR3 DNA sequence: TGTGCCTGGAGTTATACCGGGACTCCAGAGACCCAGTACTTC. Its protein product is CAWSYTGTPETQYF.

The rearrangement joins TRBV6-5 to TRBJ1-5, with TRBD1 matching 8 bases. The CDR3 has 14 amino acids. The germline V gene has CDR1 MNHEY and CDR2 SVGAGI. The V and J ends lost 4 bases and 4 bases, in that order; junction bases with no gene match: 3. In DNA, the CDR3 is TGTGCCAGCAGTTTCGGACAGGGAAATCAGCCCCAGCATTTT. This translates into CASSFGQGNQPQHF.

The CDR3 DNA is TGTGCCAGCAGCCAAGAAGCCCGGGGAGACTATGGCTACACCTTC. Translated, it gives CASSQEARGDYGYTF. The chain combines TRBV14 with TRBJ1-2; D remains ambiguous. The CDR3 sequence is 15 residues long. The V end was cut by 0 bases, the J end by 3 bases, with 11 bases between. Germline assignment: CDR1 SGHDN and CDR2 FVKESK.

The chain combines TRBV5-1 with TRBJ1-2; TRBD1 agrees at 9 bases. Germline loops: CDR1 SGHRS, CDR2 YFSETQ. V was pared by 1 base and J by 4 bases, with 5 bases of the junction left unmatched. The CDR3 extends over 15 amino acids. The CDR3: CASSLIGTGTYGYTF. In nucleotides, the CDR3 is TGCGCCAGCAGCTTGATCGGGACAGGGACCTATGGCTACACCTTC.

This chain joins TRBV19 and TRBJ2-7; 9 positions match TRBD1. Looked up from germline, CDR1 is LNHDA and CDR2 is SQIVND (reference sequence). The CDR3 totals 14 residues. V lost 2 bases to trimming and J lost 5 bases; unmatched junction nucleotides: 4. In DNA form, the CDR3 reads TGTGCCAGTAGTATAACAGGGGGCGTCGACGAGCAGTACTTC. Translating it yields CASSITGGVDEQYF. Supplemented by reference TRBV19 and TRBJ2-7, the full variable domain reads DGGITQSPKYLFRKEGQNVTLSCEQNLNHDAMYWYRQDPGQGLRLIYYSQIVNDFQKGDIAEGYSVSREKKESFPLTVTSAQKNPTAFYLCASSITGGVDEQYFGPGTRLTVT.

The rearrangement joins TRBV9 to TRBJ2-3; the match to TRBD1 covers 8 bases. V dropped 4 bases and J dropped 4; count of bases not matched to a gene: 5. This CDR3 is 14 amino acids long. Germline-derived CDR1 and CDR2 are SGDLS and YYNGEE. CDR3 sequence (DNA): TGTGCCAGCAGCCCAGACAGGGGTGCAGATACGCAGTATTTT. It translates to CASSPDRGADTQYF.

The V and J genes are TRBV2 and TRBJ2-2; 9 positions agree with TRBD2. Germline V CDR1 and CDR2: SNHLY, FYNNEI. V shed 4 bases and J 1 base; nucleotides not matched to a gene: 1. There are 15 residues in the CDR3. CDR3 DNA: TGTGCCAGCAGTGGACTAGCGGTGAACACCGGGGAGCTGTTTTTT. Translation: CASSGLAVNTGELFF.